This TCR beta chain was sequenced in a study of shared clonotypes between healthy human individuals. Study-wide findings and caveats: Inspection by rarefaction showed sorted-subset sequencing to be incomplete despite large depth. Generation probabilities were higher for clonotypes shared across all four sorted-subset donors than for unshared ones.

Regarding this clone: Its antigen is not known.

Generated by immunoSEQ multiplex PCR, the TCRdb table keeps only in-frame clones and is missing some. The sample lists about 2 million clones, 85% to 95% seen once, with 1.2% in the top ten. J was trimmed by 7 bases and V by 8 bases; bases with no gene match: 8. The germline V gene encodes CDR1 LGHNA and CDR2 YSLEER. This CDR3 spans 16 amino acids. Naivety among CD8 cells was defined by CD45RO negativity and positive CCR7 selection, thereby excluding terminally differentiated effector memory CD45RA+ cells. The TCR comes from a man between 18 and 29 years old in good health. The V call is TRBV4-3, the J call TRBJ2-2; 15 bases line up with TRBD2. The material sequenced was naive CD8+ T cells sorted from blood. The CDR3 loop reads CASGGLAGGPNGELFF. CDR3 in DNA: TGCGCCAGCGGCGGACTAGCGGGAGGGCCAAACGGGGAGCTGTTTTTT.